Listed here are 8 T cell receptor beta chains from one sample, sequenced in a study of T cell repertoires in cytomegalovirus infection. Antigens for these TCRs are unknown. Using its own MiXCR run on the reads, TCRdb lists one record per CDR3 protein. The sample contains about 500,000 distinct CDR3 sequences, 30% to 40% of which appear only once. The source was cultured PBMCs, collected from culture after CMV antigen stimulation. All receptors come from a human donor in good health (CMV status not recorded). Some clones in this sample may be carry-over from other donors' samples.

A few counts support this clonotype. The chain couples TRBV28 to TRBJ2-7, with 9 bases lining up with TRBD2. V was pared by 7 bases and J by 5 bases, with 18 bases of the junction left unmatched. Looked up from germline, CDR1 is MDHEN and CDR2 is SYDVKM. The CDR3 is 17 amino acids. The CDR3: CASNLRASGAGSDEQYF. Written as DNA, the CDR3 is TGTGCCAGCAATCTTCGGGCTAGCGGGGCCGGGAGCGACGAGCAGTACTTC.

As regards this clonotype: Here the CDR3 omits its conserved ending phenylalanine or tryptophan, so a read error is the likely source. This rearrangement joins TRBV6-6 to TRBJ2-7, with a possible D match to TRBD1 (6 bases). CDR3 size: 16 residues. The ends were cut back, 0 bases at V and 3 bases at J, with 15 bases in the middle. CDR1 is MNHNY and CDR2 is SVGAGI in the germline V gene (reference sequence). CDR3 amino acids: CASSYSMPGQGYEQYC. The DNA of the CDR3 is TGTGCCAGCAGTTACTCGATGCCGGGACAAGGCTACGAGCAGTACTGC.

This clonotype was observed a handful of times. The V call is TRBV7-2, the J call TRBJ2-1; D uncertain. This CDR3 spans 14 amino acids. Germline CDR1 is SGHTA and CDR2 is FQGNSA. Trimming removed 5 bases from V and 0 bases from J, with 8 bases in between. CDR3 protein: CASSPTSSYNEQFF. In DNA, the CDR3 is TGTGCCAGCAGCCCAACGAGCTCCTACAATGAGCAGTTCTTC.

A few counts support this clonotype. The chain has TRBV7-6 and TRBJ1-4; TRBD1 is a possible D gene (6 bases). Germline lookup yields CDR1 SGHVS and CDR2 FNYEAQ. The CDR3 is made up of 13 amino acids. V was clipped by 3 bases and J by 8 bases, with 10 bases between them. The CDR3 spells CASSFSQGEKLFF. The CDR3 nucleotides are TGTGCCAGCAGCTTTAGTCAGGGGGAAAAACTGTTTTTT.

This clonotype was seen more than once but under ten times. This CDR3 is CASSPTIMNTEAFF. CDR3 coding DNA: TGTGCCAGCAGCCCAACGATCATGAACACTGAAGCTTTCTTT. This chain links TRBV5-4 with TRBJ1-1; D is unresolved. The V gene's germline CDR1 is SGHNT and CDR2 YYREEE (reference sequence). There are 14 residues in the CDR3. The V gene lost 4 bases and the J gene lost 0 bases, with 10 bases spanning the gap.

This clonotype was recorded many times. This chain links TRBV4-1 with TRBJ1-6, with D possibly matching TRBD1 (5 bases). The germline V gene has CDR1 MGHRA and CDR2 YSYEKL. Trimming left V 4 bases short and J 7 bases short, with 14 bases between. CDR3 size: 15 residues. The chain's CDR3 is CASSRSGSINSPLHF. In DNA form, the CDR3 reads TGCGCCAGCAGCCGTTCAGGGAGTATCAATTCACCCCTCCACTTT.

The chain couples TRBV29-1 to TRBJ2-7; D uncertain. Germline CDR1 SQVTM, CDR2 ANQGSEA. There are 13 residues in the CDR3. V was cut by 7 bases and J by 9 bases, with 22 bases left in between. The CDR3 DNA reads TGCAGCGCTCTAGGCGACTGGGGTTCAAGGCAGTACTTC. Translated: CSALGDWGSRQYF.

In its sample, this clonotype was seen a few times. The chain combines TRBV6-1 with TRBJ1-5; 10 bases align to TRBD1. Germline CDR1 is MNHNS and CDR2 is SASEGT. The CDR3 covers 15 residues. Trimming at V came to 7 bases and at J to 1 base, leaving 4 bases not matched to a gene. For the CDR3, the DNA is TGTGCCAGCAACGGGGGACAGGGGAGCAATCAGCCCCAGCATTTT. It codes for CASNGGQGSNQPQHF.